These 17 T cell receptor beta chains originate from one sample sequenced in a study of blood T cell repertoires in COVID-19. The data were produced by immunoSEQ multiplex PCR, yet TCRdb's version contains in-frame clones alone and is incomplete. The data contain about 160,000 clones, about three quarters of them singletons. The specimen was peripheral blood. All receptors derive from a man in his sixties with acute or convalescent COVID-19.

The chain carries TRBV5-4 and TRBJ2-5; 11 bases fit TRBD2. Per the germline V gene, CDR1 is SGHNT and CDR2 is YYREEE (reference sequence). The CDR3 consists of 15 residues. Trimming at V came to 2 bases and at J to 3 bases, leaving 3 bases not matched to a gene. The CDR3 DNA sequence: TGTGCCAGCAGCTTTAGCGGGGGGGCCGAAGAGACCCAGTACTTC. It translates to CASSFSGGAEETQYF.

The genes are TRBV11-2 and TRBJ1-1, with 9 bases lining up with TRBD1. V lost 5 bases, J lost 2 bases, and 12 bases stayed unmatched. The CDR3 runs to 17 residues. The germline gives CDR1 SGHAT, CDR2 FQNNGV. The CDR3 DNA reads as TGTGCCAGCAGCCCCGGCCTGGACAGGGGAGTAAACACTGAAGCTTTCTTT. It is translated as CASSPGLDRGVNTEAFF.

In this sample, this clone turned up once. The chain links TRBV9 to TRBJ2-1; 9 bases agree with TRBD2. The germline V gene has CDR1 SGDLS and CDR2 YYNGEE. J gave up 4 bases and V 3 bases, and 5 bases lay outside the gene matches. This CDR3 comprises 15 residues. DNA for the CDR3: TGTGCCAGCAGCGGACTAGCGGACCTTTACAATGAGCAGTTCTTC. Protein: CASSGLADLYNEQFF.

This clone was picked up a small number of times. This chain connects TRBV7-2 to TRBJ2-7, with a tentative D call TRBD2 (5 bases). CDR1 is SGHTA, CDR2 FQGNSA, per germline. This CDR3 spans 16 amino acids. With 1 base removed from V and 0 bases from J, the gap between germline ends came to 13 bases. The CDR3 protein is CASSLDPLRASYEQYF. Written as DNA, the CDR3 is TGTGCCAGCAGCTTAGATCCCTTGAGGGCCTCCTACGAGCAGTACTTC.

A few counts support this clone. V and J are TRBV3-1 (or the pseudogene TRBV3-2) and TRBJ1-1; TRBD1 aligns across 10 bases. The V gene end was trimmed by 3 bases and the J gene end by 6 bases; junction bases not matched to a gene: 7. The CDR3 extends over 15 amino acids. Germline V gene data show CDR1 as LGHDT and CDR2 as YNNKEL (reference sequence). CDR3 DNA sequence: TGTGCCAGCAGCCAGGGGACAGGGGATCGCGCTGAAGCTTTCTTT. It codes for CASSQGTGDRAEAFF.

A note on this clone: This may be a read error: a much more frequent sequence differs by one nucleotide. The chain links TRBV5-1 to TRBJ1-1; D not resolved. The germline V gene encodes CDR1 SGHRS and CDR2 YFSETQ. This CDR3 contains 14 residues. CDR3 residues: CAGSFMSDGTEAFF. Here the CDR3 DNA reads TGCGCCGGCAGCTTCATGAGTGATGGCACTGAAGCTTTCTTT.

V gene TRBV4-1 combines with J gene TRBJ2-6; 7 bases match TRBD1. Germline trimming cut 3 bases from V and 3 bases from J; bases unmatched to any gene: 17. The CDR3 has 20 amino acids. Germline-derived CDR1 and CDR2 are MGHRA and YSYEKL. The CDR3 sequence: CASSQRSGTAISSGANVLTF. CDR3 nucleotide sequence: TGCGCCAGCAGCCAGCGGTCCGGGACAGCCATATCGAGTGGGGCCAACGTCCTGACTTTC.

The sample holds one count of this clone. The chain couples TRBV10-3 to TRBJ2-1; 11 positions agree with TRBD2. There are 16 residues in the CDR3. Germline V gene sequence: CDR1 ENHRY, CDR2 SYGVKD. Trimming took 3 bases from V and 2 from J; bases not matched to a gene: 3. The CDR3 protein is CAISDLSGGAYNEQFF. CDR3 in DNA: TGTGCCATCAGTGACCTTAGCGGGGGGGCCTACAATGAGCAGTTCTTC.

This rearrangement joins TRBV27 to TRBJ2-7; 9 bases align to TRBD1. Germline V gene sequence: CDR1 MNHEY, CDR2 SMNVEV (reference sequence). V gave up 6 bases and J gave up 3 bases; unmatched junction bases: 9. The CDR3 is made up of 15 amino acids. For the CDR3, the DNA is TGTGCCAGCAGGAGAGAGGGGACAGGGTTCTACGAGCAGTACTTC. Translation gives CASRREGTGFYEQYF.

The chain uses TRBV11-2 and TRBJ2-3; 12 nucleotides match TRBD2. Germline V lookup: CDR1 SGHAT, CDR2 FQNNGV. J was trimmed by 4 bases and V by 3 bases; bases with no gene match: 5. The CDR3 is 16 amino acids. CDR3 nucleotide sequence: TGTGCCAGCAGCTTGTGGACTAGCGGGGAAGCAGATACGCAGTATTTT. Protein sequence: CASSLWTSGEADTQYF.

CDR3 loop: CASSSRQGGSSPLHF. DNA of the CDR3: TGTGCCAGCAGCTCCCGACAGGGGGGTAGCTCACCCCTCCACTTT. The chain joins TRBV7-2 to TRBJ1-6; 9 nucleotides agree with TRBD1. Losses at the gene ends were 4 bases for V and 10 bases for J; bases not matched to a gene: 8. This CDR3 has 15 amino acids. Germline V gene data show CDR1 as SGHTA and CDR2 as FQGNSA.

This chain links TRBV5-1 with TRBJ1-2; D is unclear. CDR3 length: 12 residues. Trimming removed 0 bases from V and 8 bases from J, with 8 bases in between. Germline lookup yields CDR1 SGHRS and CDR2 YFSETQ. CDR3 sequence: CASSLEQRGYTF. The CDR3 DNA reads TGCGCCAGCAGCTTGGAACAGAGAGGCTACACCTTC.

The chain has TRBV13 and TRBJ1-2; 7 bases are shared with TRBD1. V lost 6 bases to trimming and J lost 0 bases; unmatched junction nucleotides: 4. The CDR3 consists of 14 residues. The germline V gene encodes CDR1 PRHDT and CDR2 FYEKMQ (reference sequence). The CDR3 region is CASRVRGSNYGYTF. In DNA form, the CDR3 reads TGTGCCAGCAGAGTCAGGGGGTCTAACTATGGCTACACCTTC.

The rearrangement links TRBV11-2 to TRBJ2-1; D gene ambiguous. Germline V CDR1 and CDR2: SGHAT, FQNNGV. This CDR3 has 13 amino acids. V was shortened by 0 bases and J by 9 bases, with 9 bases between the two germline ends. CDR3 nucleotide sequence: TGTGCCAGCAGCTTAGATAGGCTAGGTGAGCAGTTCTTC. It codes for CASSLDRLGEQFF.

The chain joins TRBV5-6 to TRBJ1-1, with D possibly matching TRBD1 (5 bases). The CDR3 runs to 15 residues. The germline V gene encodes CDR1 SGHDT and CDR2 YYEEEE. Trimming left V 3 bases short and J 8 bases short, with 20 bases between. CDR3 in DNA: TGTGCCAGCAGCTACCGAGGCGGGGGAGCGCTGGAAGCTTTCTTT. It specifies CASSYRGGGALEAFF.

The chain recombines TRBV6-2 or TRBV6-3 with TRBJ2-1; 8 bases align to TRBD2. Per germline, CDR1 MNHEY and CDR2 SVGEGT. There are 15 residues in the CDR3. V was clipped by 6 bases and J by 2 bases; unmatched bases: 6. CDR3 nucleotide sequence: TGTGCCAGCAGCCCGGGGGGGCCGACCTACAATGAGCAGTTCTTC. Translated: CASSPGGPTYNEQFF.

The V and J genes are TRBV6-2 or TRBV6-3 and TRBJ1-1; D is uncertain. The ends were cut back, 0 bases at V and 8 bases at J, with 13 bases in the middle. CDR1 is MNHEY and CDR2 is SVGEGT in the germline V gene. The CDR3 loop spans 14 amino acids. The chain's CDR3 is CASSYSSQAIEAFF. The CDR3 DNA sequence: TGTGCCAGCAGTTACTCGAGCCAGGCGATCGAAGCTTTCTTT.